The 32 T cell receptor beta chains listed next were all sequenced from one sample in a study of response to subunit inactivated influenza vaccine. Using its own MiXCR run on the RT-PCR reads, TCRdb lists one record per CDR3 protein. Counted here are 500,000 or so distinct CDR3 sequences, 15% to 20% occurring once; the ten biggest clones make up 3%. The starting material was CD4+ T cells sorted from PBMCs, obtained 23 months after vaccination. All receptors come from a man between 50 and 75 years old who received an inactivated influenza vaccine.

V gene TRBV7-2 combines with J gene TRBJ1-4; D gene uncertain. The CDR3 is made up of 15 amino acids. V lost 1 base and J 8 bases, leaving 14 bases between the germline ends. Per germline, CDR1 SGHTA and CDR2 FQGNSA. CDR3 in amino acids: CASSLDLVYGEKLFF. CDR3 sequence (DNA): TGTGCCAGCAGCTTAGATCTGGTTTATGGGGAAAAACTGTTTTTT.

The CDR3 DNA is TGTGCCACATTAAACAGGGTAGGGGGCGAGCAGTACTTC. This codes for CATLNRVGGEQYF. V gene TRBV28 combines with J gene TRBJ2-7; D may be TRBD1 (6 bases). Per germline, CDR1 MDHEN and CDR2 SYDVKM. V gave up 10 bases and J gave up 6 bases, with 19 bases separating them. The CDR3 length is 13 residues.

J is TRBJ2-7 and V is TRBV18; a weak D match, TRBD2 (5 bases). Trimming took off 1 base at V and 3 bases at J, with 16 bases between the two ends. This CDR3 is built from 16 residues. Germline V gene data show CDR1 as KGHSH and CDR2 as LQKENI. CDR3 in DNA: TGTGCCAGCTCACCACAGCCGGGTGTGACTATCTACGAGCAGTACTTC. It codes for CASSPQPGVTIYEQYF.

This clonotype has only a few counts. The V gene is TRBV28, the J gene TRBJ2-5, with TRBD2 identical over 7 bases. V lost 2 bases and J lost 5; bases outside the gene matches: 8. CDR3 length equals 15 residues. From germline, CDR1 is MDHEN and CDR2 SYDVKM. The CDR3 coding sequence is TGTGCCAGCAGTTTAGAGAGCGGGACGGGTGAGACCCAGTACTTC. Translating gives CASSLESGTGETQYF. Combining the CDR3 with reference TRBV28 and TRBJ2-5 gives the whole variable domain DVKVTQSSRYLVKRTGEKVFLECVQDMDHENMFWYRQDPGLGLRLIYFSYDVKMKEKGDIPEGYSVSREKKERFSLILESASTNQTSMYLCASSLESGTGETQYFGPGTRLLVL.

The CDR3 nucleotides read TGTGCCAGCAGACCTCTAGCGGACTATAACCCCGGGGAGCTGTTTTTT. Protein product: CASRPLADYNPGELFF. The chain is built from TRBV27 and TRBJ2-2, with 7 bases fitting TRBD2. The CDR3 contains 16 residues. V dropped 6 bases and J dropped 6; count of bases not matched to a gene: 13. Per germline, CDR1 MNHEY and CDR2 SMNVEV (reference sequence).

This clonotype has only a few counts. The chain has TRBV15 and TRBJ2-5; no clear D. The CDR3 totals 12 residues. With 1 base removed from V and 5 bases from J, the gap between germline ends came to 5 bases. The V gene's germline CDR1 is LNHNV and CDR2 YYDKDF (reference sequence). CDR3 bases: TGTGCCACCAGCAGAGTAAAGGAGACCCAGTACTTC. Residues: CATSRVKETQYF. The variable domain in full, with the rest retrieved from reference TRBV15 and TRBJ2-5, is DAMVIQNPRYQVTQFGKPVTLSCSQTLNHNVMYWYQQKSSQAPKLLFHYYDKDFNNEADTPDNFQSRRPNTSFCFLDIRSPGLGDTAMYLCATSRVKETQYFGPGTRLLVL.

The chain has TRBV7-2 and TRBJ2-7; D perhaps matches TRBD1 (6 bases). The V and J ends lost 1 base and 4 bases respectively, with 14 bases between them. The length of the CDR3 is 15 residues. Germline V lookup: CDR1 SGHTA, CDR2 FQGNSA. Here the CDR3 DNA reads TGTGCCAGCAGCTTAGATCAGGGGATGGGGTACGAGCAGTACTTC. Translating gives CASSLDQGMGYEQYF.

Only a few counts were recorded for this clonotype. The DNA is omitted, as the CDR3 cannot be located on it reliably, and the CDR3 follows TCRdb's listing. J is TRBJ1-4 and V is TRBV28. Germline CDR1 is MDHEN and CDR2 is SYDVKM. With termini counted, the CDR3 has 13 amino acids. The CDR3 sequence: CASSSSDAEKLFF.

V is TRBV5-1 and J is TRBJ2-3; D remains ambiguous. In germline, CDR1 is SGHRS, CDR2 YFSETQ. Trimming took 3 bases from V and 0 from J, leaving 11 bases between them. The CDR3 loop spans 15 amino acids. The CDR3 is CASSYDGTSTDTQYF. The CDR3 DNA reads as TGCGCCAGCAGCTATGACGGTACTAGCACAGATACGCAGTATTTT. Looking up the rest from reference TRBV5-1 and TRBJ2-3 gives the full variable domain: KAGVTQTPRYLIKTRGQQVTLSCSPISGHRSVSWYQQTPGQGLQFLFEYFSETQRNKGNFPGRFSGRQFSNSRSEMNVSTLELGDSALYLCASSYDGTSTDTQYFGPGTRLTVL.

This clonotype was seen a few times. The chain couples TRBV29-1 to TRBJ1-6; D not certain. V dropped 7 bases and J dropped 14 bases, with 18 bases sitting between them. The CDR3 is made up of 12 amino acids. Germline assignment: CDR1 SQVTM and CDR2 ANQGSEA. The CDR3 DNA is TGCAGCGCTTTAGGGCTTTCGGAGACCCTCCACTTT. This sequence encodes CSALGLSETLHF.

The gene calls are TRBV15 and TRBJ1-1; possibly TRBD1 for D (6 bases). The CDR3 runs 13 residues. Trimming took 6 bases from V and 4 from J, leaving 12 bases between them. Germline-derived CDR1 and CDR2 are LNHNV and YYDKDF (reference sequence). The chain's CDR3 is CATSRADSTEAFF. The DNA for the CDR3 is TGTGCCACCAGTCGAGCGGACAGCACTGAAGCTTTCTTT.

Ten or more counts support this clonotype. The chain carries TRBV12-3 or TRBV12-4 and TRBJ2-3; 8 nucleotides line up with TRBD1. J was trimmed by 2 bases and V by 5 bases; bases with no gene match: 9. The CDR3 length is 16 residues. CDR3 sequence reads: CASSRSGRGLTDTQYF. CDR3 DNA sequence: TGTGCCAGCAGTCGGTCCGGCAGGGGGCTCACAGATACGCAGTATTTT.

The CDR3 DNA sequence: TGCGCCAGCAGCCAAGATTTGGGACAGGGGGCTAGCACAGATACGCAGTATTTT. Translation: CASSQDLGQGASTDTQYF. J is TRBJ2-3 and V is TRBV4-3; 12 bases line up with TRBD1. Trimming took 0 bases from V and 0 from J; bases not matched to a gene: 4. From germline, CDR1 is LGHNA and CDR2 YSLEER. The CDR3 totals 18 residues.

This clonotype was counted between two and nine times. The CDR3 sequence is CAWSMGGGGDTQYF. The CDR3 DNA follows: TGTGCCTGGAGTATGGGCGGGGGGGGCGATACGCAGTATTTT. The chain combines TRBV30 with TRBJ2-3; 9 bases map to TRBD2. The CDR3 runs to 14 residues. V was clipped by 2 bases and J by 6 bases; unmatched bases: 6. Germline V gene data show CDR1 as GTSNPN and CDR2 as SVGIG (reference sequence).

A few counts support this clonotype. The rearrangement uses TRBV28 and TRBJ1-2, with no clear D. Trimming removed 3 bases at V and 6 bases at J, with 14 bases between. The germline V gene has CDR1 MDHEN and CDR2 SYDVKM. The CDR3 consists of 14 residues. In nucleotides, the CDR3 is TGTGCCAGCAGTTTGGGGAACAGAAAAGATGGCTACACCTTC. Residues: CASSLGNRKDGYTF.

This clonotype was observed a handful of times. The V call is TRBV6-1, the J call TRBJ2-1; a weak D match, TRBD2 (6 bases). Per germline, CDR1 MNHNS and CDR2 SASEGT. The CDR3 spans 13 residues. The V and J ends lost 4 bases and 8 bases respectively, with 12 bases between them. For the CDR3, the DNA is TGTGCCAGCAGTGCCCGACTAGACGATGAGCAGTTCTTC. This codes for CASSARLDDEQFF.

CDR3 sequence reads: CASTWTADLYNEQFF. The CDR3 nucleotides are TGTGCCAGCACTTGGACAGCAGACCTATACAATGAGCAGTTCTTC. The rearrangement uses TRBV6-5 and TRBJ2-1; a possible D gene is TRBD1 (6 bases). Germline V gene sequence: CDR1 MNHEY, CDR2 SVGAGI. The CDR3 is made up of 15 amino acids. Trimming took 7 bases from V and 4 from J, leaving 17 bases between them.

This clonotype was observed many times. The gene calls are TRBV28 and TRBJ2-2, with 13 bases aligning to TRBD2. The trim removed 2 bases at V and 3 bases at J, leaving 12 bases unmatched. The CDR3 runs to 20 residues. Germline CDR1 and CDR2: MDHEN and SYDVKM. The CDR3 DNA is TGTGCCAGCAGTTTAACCCTACTAGCGGGAGGGTCTGGGGACACCGGGGAGCTGTTTTTT. Translating gives CASSLTLLAGGSGDTGELFF.

V gene TRBV5-5 combines with J gene TRBJ2-2; the D gene could be TRBD1 or TRBD2 (5 bases each). The V end was cut by 2 bases, the J end by 1 base, with 12 bases between. Germline V lookup: CDR1 SGHKS, CDR2 YYEKEE (reference sequence). The CDR3 loop spans 16 amino acids. CDR3 loop: CASSFTPGRNTGELFF. In DNA, the CDR3 is TGTGCCAGCAGCTTTACTCCGGGACGGAACACCGGGGAGCTGTTTTTT. Full variable domain (remainder filled in from reference TRBV5-5 and TRBJ2-2): DAGVTQSPTHLIKTRGQQVTLRCSPISGHKSVSWYQQVLGQGPQFIFQYYEKEERGRGNFPDRFSARQFPNYSSELNVNALLLGDSALYLCASSFTPGRNTGELFFGEGSRLTVL.

V and J are TRBV4-3 and TRBJ2-1; D possibly corresponds to TRBD2 (6 bases). Trimming left V 1 base short and J 9 bases short, with 19 bases between. Per germline, CDR1 LGHNA and CDR2 YSLEER. CDR3 length: 16 amino acids. The CDR3 is CASSQVGGGRTGEQFF. DNA for the CDR3: TGCGCCAGCAGCCAAGTGGGCGGAGGGAGAACTGGTGAGCAGTTCTTC.

This clonotype has just a few counts. The V gene is TRBV14, the J gene TRBJ1-1; 8 bases align to TRBD1. The germline V gene has CDR1 SGHDN and CDR2 FVKESK. J gave up 1 base and V 4 bases, and 8 bases lay outside the gene matches. The CDR3 contains 16 residues. CDR3 nucleotide sequence: TGTGCCAGCAGCCCGGTCGGGACAGGACCGAACACTGAAGCTTTCTTT. It yields the protein CASSPVGTGPNTEAFF. Full variable domain (remainder filled in from reference TRBV14 and TRBJ1-1): EAGVTQFPSHSVIEKGQTVTLRCDPISGHDNLYWYRRVMGKEIKFLLHFVKESKQDESGMPNNRFLAERTGGTYSTLKVQPAELEDSGVYFCASSPVGTGPNTEAFFGQGTRLTVV.

V and J are TRBV10-3 and TRBJ2-1; 10 bases line up with TRBD1. J was trimmed by 0 bases and V by 4 bases; bases with no gene match: 3. The CDR3 spans 16 residues. Germline V gene data show CDR1 as ENHRY and CDR2 as SYGVKD. DNA of the CDR3: TGTGCCATCAGTGGGACAGGGGGGAGCTCCTACAATGAGCAGTTCTTC. Translated: CAISGTGGSSYNEQFF.

Only a few counts were recorded for this clonotype. The J gene is TRBJ2-1, the V gene TRBV11-2; 7 bases map to TRBD2. Germline CDR1 reads SGHAT; CDR2 reads FQNNGV. V trimming: 2 bases; J trimming: 6 bases; junction bases outside the gene matches: 10. The CDR3 consists of 16 residues. In DNA, the CDR3 is TGTGCCAGCAGCTTAAGCCAAAGACTAGCTCTCAATGAGCAGTTCTTC. The encoded protein is CASSLSQRLALNEQFF. The variable domain in full, with the rest retrieved from reference TRBV11-2 and TRBJ2-1, is EAGVAQSPRYKIIEKRQSVAFWCNPISGHATLYWYQQILGQGPKLLIQFQNNGVVDDSQLPKDRFSAERLKGVDSTLKIQPAKLEDSAVYLCASSLSQRLALNEQFFGPGTRLTVL.

The CDR3 spells CASSDRLGAADTQYF. CDR3 coding DNA: TGTGCCAGCAGTGACAGGTTGGGGGCGGCAGATACGCAGTATTTT. The chain joins TRBV6-4 to TRBJ2-3; D perhaps matches TRBD1 (6 bases). V lost 2 bases and J lost 4, with 13 bases in between. This CDR3 contains 15 residues. CDR1 is MRHNA, CDR2 SNTAGT, per germline.

This clonotype was detected a few times. This chain connects TRBV20-1 to TRBJ2-5; 10 positions agree with TRBD2. J gave up 14 bases and V 5 bases, and 14 bases lay outside the gene matches. Germline V lookup: CDR1 DFQATT, CDR2 SNEGSKA (reference sequence). The length of the CDR3 is 13 residues. The CDR3 coding sequence is TGCAGTGCTTCCAGCGGGGGGGGCGCGCGGCGATACTTC. It yields the protein CSASSGGGARRYF.

This clonotype was observed a handful of times. This chain links TRBV7-2 with TRBJ2-5; 7 nucleotides align to TRBD1. CDR1 and CDR2 (germline): SGHTA, FQGNSA. The V gene end was trimmed by 7 bases and the J gene end by 4 bases; junction bases not matched to a gene: 9. This CDR3 comprises 14 residues. This CDR3 reads CASKLDRDRETQYF. CDR3 DNA: TGTGCCAGCAAACTAGACAGGGACAGAGAGACCCAGTACTTC.

This chain uses TRBV9 with TRBJ2-3; D possibly uses TRBD1 or TRBD2 (6 bases each). The CDR3 is made up of 15 amino acids. V lost 0 bases and J lost 4, with 12 bases in between. Germline lookup yields CDR1 SGDLS and CDR2 YYNGEE. CDR3 DNA sequence: TGTGCCAGCAGCGTAGGGTGGGGGGCCGCAGATACGCAGTATTTT. Translation gives CASSVGWGAADTQYF. The complete variable domain, with remaining parts taken from reference TRBV9 and TRBJ2-3, reads DSGVTQTPKHLITATGQRVTLRCSPRSGDLSVYWYQQSLDQGLQFLIQYYNGEERAKGNILERFSAQQFPDLHSELNLSSLELGDSALYFCASSVGWGAADTQYFGPGTRLTVL.

This clonotype has just a few counts. The genes are TRBV20-1 and TRBJ2-3; D is uncertain. Per the germline V gene, CDR1 is DFQATT and CDR2 is SNEGSKA (reference sequence). This CDR3 is 15 amino acids long. The V end was cut by 1 base, the J end by 0 bases, with 11 bases between. Here the CDR3 DNA reads TGCAGTGCTAGAGGGAGCGAGACTAGCACAGATACGCAGTATTTT. Encoded protein: CSARGSETSTDTQYF.

The chain joins TRBV4-3 to TRBJ2-1, with D possibly matching TRBD2 (6 bases). V gave up 0 bases and J gave up 9 bases, with 12 bases separating them. The V gene's germline CDR1 is LGHNA and CDR2 YSLEER. The CDR3 totals 14 residues. CDR3 amino acids: CASSQELARTEQFF. As DNA, the CDR3 is TGCGCCAGCAGCCAAGAACTAGCTCGGACTGAGCAGTTCTTC.

This clonotype came up a few times. V gene TRBV5-1 combines with J gene TRBJ1-2; the match to TRBD1 covers 7 bases. V shed 3 bases and J 2 bases; nucleotides not matched to a gene: 10. The CDR3 has 16 amino acids. CDR1 and CDR2 from the germline V gene are SGHRS and YFSETQ. CDR3 in amino acids: CASSSLNRDRNYGYTF. CDR3 in DNA: TGCGCCAGCAGCTCGCTAAACCGGGACAGAAACTATGGCTACACCTTC.

Turning to this clonotype: This clone may be a read error of a much larger clone one base away. This rearrangement joins TRBV3-1 to TRBJ2-7; possible D gene TRBD2, 5 bases. The CDR3 runs 14 residues. Looked up from germline, CDR1 is LGHDT and CDR2 is YNNKEL (reference sequence). As DNA, the CDR3 is TGTGCCGGCAGCCAAGAGGGCCTCCACCTCGAGCAGTACTTC. It codes for CAGSQEGLHLEQYF.

In its sample, this clonotype was seen a few times. The chain combines TRBV24-1 with TRBJ2-5, with TRBD1 identical over 7 bases. Germline CDR1 KGHDR, CDR2 SFDVKD. The V and J ends lost 7 bases and 2 bases, in that order; junction bases with no gene match: 3. The CDR3 consists of 13 residues. The CDR3 nucleotides are TGTGCCACCAGGGGGACAGATCAAGAGACCCAGTACTTC. Its protein is CATRGTDQETQYF.